Below are 5 T cell receptor beta chains sequenced from a single sample in a study of T cells in Graves' hyperthyroidism and ophthalmopathy. Authors of the study amplified TCR beta CDR3 regions from RNA transcripts. Primed by the HTBI set, a first-round RT-PCR was run on the TCR CDR3. From the multiplex PCR reads, TCRdb called clonotypes with MiXCR, one entry per CDR3 protein. The data hold approximately 640,000 distinct CDR3 sequences, with around 15% observed a single time. Sequencing was carried out using blood. The source of these receptors is a woman in her twenties or thirties with Graves' hyperthyroidism.

Concerning this clonotype itself: The junction departs from germline at one end; a sequencing error may be responsible. This chain joins TRBV5-1 and TRBJ2-7, with D maybe TRBD2 (6 bases). CDR3 size: 18 residues. Looked up from germline, CDR1 is SGHRS and CDR2 is YFSETQ. The CDR3: CAGSLVKLIGLANDEQYF. In DNA, the CDR3 is TGCGCCGGCAGCTTGGTTAAGTTGATCGGGCTAGCGAACGACGAGCAGTACTTC. Looking up the rest from reference TRBV5-1 and TRBJ2-7 gives the full variable domain: KAGVTQTPRYLIKTRGQQVTLSCSPISGHRSVSWYQQTPGQGLQFLFEYFSETQRNKGNFPGRFSGRQFSNSRSEMNVSTLELGDSALYLCAGSLVKLIGLANDEQYFGPGTRLTVT.

This clonotype occurred many times. The chain employs TRBV28 and TRBJ1-3; D not resolved. The ends were cut back, 4 bases at V and 5 bases at J, with 15 bases in the middle. This CDR3 spans 15 amino acids. Germline lookup yields CDR1 MDHEN and CDR2 SYDVKM. This chain's CDR3 is CASSYRTQLRNTIYF. The CDR3 nucleotides are TGTGCCAGCAGTTACCGGACTCAACTTCGAAACACCATATATTTT.

This clonotype has only a few counts. V gene TRBV6-2 or TRBV6-3 combines with J gene TRBJ1-2; 9 nucleotides align to TRBD1. The CDR3 runs 14 residues. Losses at the gene ends were 6 bases for V and 7 bases for J; bases not matched to a gene: 9. Germline lookup yields CDR1 MNHEY and CDR2 SVGEGT. CDR3 in DNA: TGTGCCAGCAGGCCTATCCGGGACAGGGCTGGCTACACCTTC. Translating it yields CASRPIRDRAGYTF.

This clonotype was seen a handful of times. The chain has TRBV28 and TRBJ2-3; TRBD1 agrees at 11 bases. Germline V gene lookup returns CDR1 MDHEN and CDR2 SYDVKM. Trimming took 6 bases from V and 5 from J; bases not matched to a gene: 13. CDR3 size: 17 residues. The chain's CDR3 is CASSSPAGTGGIDTQYF. DNA for the CDR3: TGTGCCAGCAGCTCACCAGCCGGGACAGGGGGTATAGATACGCAGTATTTT.

This clonotype was picked up many times. The rearrangement joins TRBV7-3 to TRBJ1-1, with unresolved D. This CDR3 spans 14 amino acids. Germline V gene data show CDR1 as SGHTA and CDR2 as FQGTGA. Trimming pared 5 bases from V and 1 base from J, leaving 11 bases between. Written as DNA, the CDR3 is TGTGCCAGCAGCCAGACGAGGCAGAACACTGAAGCTTTCTTT. Translation: CASSQTRQNTEAFF.